Each of the 29 T cell receptor beta chains below was sequenced from the same sample in a study of blood T cell repertoires in COVID-19. Some clones are missing from TCRdb's copy, which holds only in-frame ones; the method was immunoSEQ multiplex PCR. The sample contains some 70,000 clones, around 74% of which appear only once. Specimen: peripheral blood. These receptors were obtained from a man aged 55-75 years with COVID-19, enrolled during active disease.

This clone occurred once. J is TRBJ2-5 and V is TRBV19; TRBD1 is a possible D gene (6 bases). The CDR3 loop spans 15 amino acids. The germline V gene encodes CDR1 LNHDA and CDR2 SQIVND (reference sequence). Trimming stripped 2 bases from V and 1 base from J, with 11 bases between. Here the CDR3 reads CASSITQGPQETQYF. CDR3 in DNA: TGTGCCAGTAGTATAACACAGGGACCCCAAGAGACCCAGTACTTC.

V is TRBV6-6 and J is TRBJ2-7; 12 bases match TRBD2. CDR3 size: 14 residues. V lost 7 bases, J lost 4 bases, and 5 bases stayed unmatched. Germline CDR1 reads MNHNY; CDR2 reads SVGAGI (reference sequence). The CDR3 reads CASTPTSGSYEQYF. Written as DNA, the CDR3 is TGTGCCAGCACCCCGACTAGCGGGAGTTACGAGCAGTACTTC.

Judged by abundance, this clone is medium-sized (0.01 to 0.1%). This chain links TRBV19 with TRBJ1-5; 7 nucleotides match TRBD1. V trimming: 4 bases; J trimming: 0 bases; junction bases outside the gene matches: 18. Germline V gives CDR1 LNHDA, CDR2 SQIVND (reference sequence). The CDR3 totals 20 residues. The DNA for the CDR3 is TGTGCCAGTAGTACAAACTCGGACAGGCCAGAGATTTATAGCAATCAGCCCCAGCATTTT. Protein sequence: CASSTNSDRPEIYSNQPQHF.

This chain connects TRBV28 to TRBJ1-5; the D gene is possibly TRBD1 (6 bases). Germline V lookup: CDR1 MDHEN, CDR2 SYDVKM. The CDR3 is 14 residues long. V gave up 5 bases and J gave up 3 bases, with 11 bases separating them. Written as DNA, the CDR3 is TGTGCCAGCAGTCTCGGACAGTTCAATCAGCCCCAGCATTTT. As protein: CASSLGQFNQPQHF.

This clone showed up many times. J is TRBJ1-2 and V is TRBV12-3 or TRBV12-4; D is uncertain. The CDR3 extends over 11 amino acids. V shed 4 bases and J shed 8 bases, with 8 bases lying between them. For the CDR3, the DNA is TGTGCCAGCAGTTCGAGAGAGGGCTACACCTTC. This translates into CASSSREGYTF.

The V and J genes are TRBV20-1 and TRBJ2-7, with a tentative D call TRBD2 (6 bases). V shed 3 bases and J shed 0 bases, with 15 bases lying between them. Germline CDR1 reads DFQATT; CDR2 reads SNEGSKA (reference sequence). CDR3 length equals 15 residues. The CDR3 is CSASRPSASSYEQYF. The CDR3, as DNA: TGCAGTGCTAGTCGGCCTAGCGCAAGCTCCTACGAGCAGTACTTC.

V gene TRBV18 combines with J gene TRBJ1-1; D not certain. The germline gives CDR1 KGHSH, CDR2 LQKENI. V lost 3 bases, J lost 5 bases, and 10 bases lay in between. This CDR3 is built from 13 residues. DNA of the CDR3: TGTGCCAGCTCACCGCGAGGGAATACTGAAGCTTTCTTT. Translated, it gives CASSPRGNTEAFF.

The rearrangement uses TRBV27 and TRBJ2-3; TRBD2 matches at 7 bases. The CDR3 is 15 residues long. With 2 bases clipped from V and 1 base from J, the junction kept 3 bases outside the gene matches. Germline lookup yields CDR1 MNHEY and CDR2 SMNVEV (reference sequence). The DNA of the CDR3 is TGTGCCAGCAGTTTAGCGGGAGATCGCACAGATACGCAGTATTTT. Encoded protein: CASSLAGDRTDTQYF.

The rearrangement uses TRBV9 and TRBJ2-1; no definite D call. The CDR3 is 12 residues long. CDR1 is SGDLS, CDR2 YYNGEE, per germline. V lost 6 bases, J lost 8 bases, and 12 bases lay in between. CDR3: CASKGASDEQFF. The CDR3 region has the DNA TGTGCCAGCAAAGGCGCGAGCGATGAGCAGTTCTTC. Drawing the rest from reference TRBV9 and TRBJ2-1, the complete variable domain is DSGVTQTPKHLITATGQRVTLRCSPRSGDLSVYWYQQSLDQGLQFLIQYYNGEERAKGNILERFSAQQFPDLHSELNLSSLELGDSALYFCASKGASDEQFFGPGTRLTVL.

CDR3 in DNA: TGTGCCAGTACCCTAGCGGGGAACACAGATACGCAGTATTTT. Translated: CASTLAGNTDTQYF. The chain carries TRBV19 and TRBJ2-3; 9 nucleotides match TRBD2. There are 14 residues in the CDR3. J lost 2 bases, V lost 7 bases, and 4 bases had no gene match. Germline V gene sequence: CDR1 LNHDA, CDR2 SQIVND (reference sequence).

The V and J genes are TRBV29-1 and TRBJ1-1, with 8 bases fitting TRBD1. CDR3 length equals 13 residues. CDR1 and CDR2 from the germline V gene are SQVTM and ANQGSEA. V shed 4 bases and J 5 bases; nucleotides not matched to a gene: 6. The CDR3 coding sequence is TGCAGCGTTGCGGACAGGGCGAATACTGAAGCTTTCTTT. Translation gives CSVADRANTEAFF.

V and J are TRBV9 and TRBJ1-6; weak D call: TRBD1 (6 bases). The CDR3 has 15 residues. Looked up from germline, CDR1 is SGDLS and CDR2 is YYNGEE. Trimming took 0 bases from V and 7 from J, leaving 11 bases between them. In DNA form, the CDR3 reads TGTGCCAGCAGCGTAGACAGCAGGGGAAATTCACCCCTCCACTTT. Protein: CASSVDSRGNSPLHF.

V and J are TRBV6-6 and TRBJ1-2, with a weak D call TRBD1 (5 bases). Germline assignment: CDR1 MNHNY and CDR2 SVGAGI (reference sequence). With 10 bases removed from V and 8 bases from J, the gap between germline ends came to 20 bases. This CDR3 comprises 13 residues. The CDR3 sequence is CATGGPKEGGYTF. Here the CDR3 DNA reads TGTGCCACCGGGGGACCGAAAGAGGGGGGCTACACCTTC.

This rearrangement joins TRBV11-2 to TRBJ2-7, with a tentative D call TRBD2 (6 bases). Trimming removed 5 bases from V and 2 bases from J, with 25 bases in between. From germline, CDR1 is SGHAT and CDR2 FQNNGV. The CDR3 covers 18 residues. For the CDR3, the DNA is TGTGCCAGCAGCCCCCCAAGTCCTATAAAGCGGGTGCCCTACGAGCAGTACTTC. Translated: CASSPPSPIKRVPYEQYF.

This clone was counted only a few times. The rearrangement joins TRBV28 to TRBJ1-2; no reliable D call. The CDR3 spans 11 residues. Germline-derived CDR1 and CDR2 are MDHEN and SYDVKM. Trimming took 5 bases from V and 11 from J, leaving 12 bases between them. The CDR3 nucleotides are TGTGCCAGCAGTGGGTGGCGGGGATACACCTTC. This gives the protein CASSGWRGYTF.

The CDR3 is CASSLPPGLAHNEQFF. CDR3 sequence (DNA): TGTGCCAGCAGCTTGCCACCGGGACTAGCACACAATGAGCAGTTCTTC. This chain connects TRBV5-4 to TRBJ2-1; 9 bases map to TRBD2. CDR1 SGHNT and CDR2 YYREEE come from the germline V gene (reference sequence). V trimming: 1 base; J trimming: 5 bases; junction bases outside the gene matches: 7. The CDR3 loop spans 16 amino acids.

This chain connects TRBV28 to TRBJ2-2; 7 bases are shared with TRBD1. Trimming took 5 bases from V and 6 from J; bases not matched to a gene: 9. CDR1 MDHEN and CDR2 SYDVKM come from the germline V gene. CDR3 length: 15 residues. The CDR3 spells CASSLTGVGSGELFF. The CDR3, as DNA: TGTGCCAGCAGTCTCACAGGGGTGGGGTCCGGGGAGCTGTTTTTT.

The rearrangement uses TRBV6-1 and TRBJ2-3; 8 nucleotides agree with TRBD2. This CDR3 comprises 15 residues. Germline V gene data show CDR1 as MNHNS and CDR2 as SASEGT. Losses at the gene ends were 3 bases for V and 4 bases for J; bases not matched to a gene: 6. CDR3 bases: TGTGCCAGCAGTGAGGAAGCGGGGGTTGCAGATACGCAGTATTTT. Amino acid sequence: CASSEEAGVADTQYF.

This clone has a single count. The DNA for the CDR3 is TGTGCCACCAGTTGGAGCTTCTTCGGGACAGCGAGCTCTGGGGCCAACGTCCTGACTTTC. Translation gives CATSWSFFGTASSGANVLTF. The rearrangement links TRBV15 to TRBJ2-6; 7 nucleotides match TRBD1. V shed 6 bases and J 0 bases; nucleotides not matched to a gene: 17. CDR1 and CDR2 (germline): LNHNV, YYDKDF (reference sequence). The CDR3 contains 20 residues.

Comment on this clone: This sample also contains other DNA sequences that code for the same CDR3. This sequence joins TRBV6-1 and TRBJ1-1, with 7 positions matching TRBD1. Germline CDR1 reads MNHNS; CDR2 reads SASEGT. Unmatched junction bases numbered 2, after V lost 2 bases and J lost 5 bases. CDR3 length equals 13 residues. In DNA, the CDR3 is TGTGCCAGCAGTGAAACAGGGGATACTGAAGCTTTCTTT. This codes for CASSETGDTEAFF.

V and J are TRBV6-6 and TRBJ1-4; D possibly corresponds to TRBD1 (6 bases). This CDR3 has 14 amino acids. Trimming pared 6 bases from V and 4 bases from J, leaving 12 bases between. Looked up from germline, CDR1 is MNHNY and CDR2 is SVGAGI (reference sequence). The CDR3 loop reads CASRTGRINEKLFF. The CDR3 DNA reads TGTGCCAGCAGAACAGGGCGCATTAATGAAAAACTGTTTTTT.

Turning to this clone: The same CDR3 can be traced to other DNA sequences in this sample. The CDR3 spells CASSRGANVLTF. CDR3 DNA sequence: TGTGCCAGTTCCCGGGGGGCCAACGTCCTGACTTTC. This chain links TRBV19 with TRBJ2-6; D is unresolved. The V end was cut by 8 bases, the J end by 4 bases, with 6 bases between. The CDR3 has 12 amino acids. Per germline, CDR1 LNHDA and CDR2 SQIVND (reference sequence).

The genes are TRBV30 and TRBJ1-6; D gene ambiguous. CDR1 is GTSNPN, CDR2 SVGIG, per germline (reference sequence). This CDR3 region has 14 residues. The V gene lost 2 bases and the J gene lost 10 bases, with 15 bases spanning the gap. CDR3 protein: CAWSILDRGSPLHF. CDR3 DNA: TGTGCCTGGAGTATCTTGGACCGAGGGTCACCCCTCCACTTT. The whole variable domain, remainder taken from reference TRBV30 and TRBJ1-6, is SQTIHQWPATLVQPVGSPLSLECTVEGTSNPNLYWYRQAAGRGLQLLFYSVGIGQISSEVPQNLSASRPQDRQFILSSKKLLLSDSGFYLCAWSILDRGSPLHFGNGTRLTVT.

V usage is TRBV5-4 and J usage is TRBJ1-2, with 9 bases that match TRBD1. This CDR3 is built from 15 residues. Trimming cost V 3 bases and J 4 bases; bases outside gene matches: 7. The germline CDR1 and CDR2 sequences are SGHNT and YYREEE (reference sequence). The chain's CDR3 is CASSSRQGGPYGYTF. Written as DNA, the CDR3 is TGTGCCAGCAGCTCTCGACAGGGGGGACCCTATGGCTACACCTTC.

This chain uses TRBV7-6 with TRBJ2-1; D possibly corresponds to TRBD1 (6 bases). CDR1 is SGHVS, CDR2 FNYEAQ, per germline. Trimming took 5 bases from V and 8 from J, leaving 22 bases between them. This CDR3 has 16 residues. In DNA, the CDR3 is TGTGCCAGCAGCCTCGGCAGGACAGCGGTAATCTATGAGCAGTTCTTC. Translated, it gives CASSLGRTAVIYEQFF. Based on the CDR3 plus reference TRBV7-6 and TRBJ2-1, the full variable domain is GAGVSQSPRYKVTKRGQDVALRCDPISGHVSLYWYRQALGQGPEFLTYFNYEAQQDKSGLPNDRFSAERPEGSISTLTIQRTEQRDSAMYRCASSLGRTAVIYEQFFGPGTRLTVL.

The CDR3 sequence is CASSLSAGIGYNEQFF. The CDR3 DNA reads TGTGCCAGCAGCTTGTCGGCAGGGATTGGCTACAATGAGCAGTTCTTC. The chain joins TRBV5-6 to TRBJ2-1, with a tentative D call TRBD1 (5 bases). The V gene's germline CDR1 is SGHDT and CDR2 YYEEEE. The CDR3 length is 16 residues. With 1 base removed from V and 3 bases from J, the gap between germline ends came to 14 bases.

This clone is termed medium-sized. V is TRBV10-2 and J is TRBJ2-7; 7 nucleotides agree with TRBD1. Unmatched junction bases numbered 11, after V lost 5 bases and J lost 4 bases. Germline V CDR1 and CDR2: WSHSY, SAAADI. The CDR3 loop spans 15 amino acids. The CDR3 DNA reads TGCGCCAGCAGTATTCGACAGGGCCCCCCGTACGAGCAGTACTTC. It codes for CASSIRQGPPYEQYF.

The V and J genes are TRBV27 and TRBJ1-6; D might be TRBD1 (5 bases). V lost 0 bases, J lost 7 bases, and 10 bases lay in between. The germline gives CDR1 MNHEY, CDR2 SMNVEV (reference sequence). The CDR3 runs 15 residues. For the CDR3, the DNA is TGTGCCAGCAGTTTATCACCGGGGGGGAATTCACCCCTCCACTTT. It encodes CASSLSPGGNSPLHF.

This chain joins TRBV7-6 and TRBJ2-5; D is possibly TRBD2 (6 bases). V was cut by 4 bases and J by 5 bases, with 14 bases left in between. The CDR3 contains 14 residues. Germline CDR1 and CDR2: SGHVS and FNYEAQ. CDR3 in DNA: TGTGCCAGCAGCTGGGACTCCCTCGGGGAGACCCAGTACTTC. This codes for CASSWDSLGETQYF.